These 17 T cell receptor beta chains were sequenced from one sample in a study of blood T cell repertoires in COVID-19. The repertoire was sequenced with immunoSEQ multiplex PCR; TCRdb's copy has only in-frame clones and lacks some. This sample has over 150,000 clones; around 85% occur once, and the top ten carry more than 5.5%. The sequencing input was PBMCs or T cells enriched from blood (not recorded which). These receptors all stem from a man aged 40-50 years who had recovered from COVID-19.

The J gene is TRBJ2-5, the V gene TRBV19, with D perhaps TRBD1 (5 bases). This CDR3 is built from 13 residues. V gave up 4 bases and J gave up 5 bases, with 11 bases separating them. Germline V gene lookup returns CDR1 LNHDA and CDR2 SQIVND (reference sequence). The CDR3 reads CASSTYRQETQYF. DNA for the CDR3: TGTGCCAGTAGTACCTACAGACAGGAGACCCAGTACTTC.

The J gene is TRBJ1-2, the V gene TRBV30; D gene uncertain. From germline, CDR1 is GTSNPN and CDR2 SVGIG (reference sequence). The CDR3 length is 13 residues. The ends were cut back, 3 bases at V and 3 bases at J, with 11 bases in the middle. The CDR3 protein is CAWSQIRDYGYTF. As DNA, the CDR3 is TGTGCCTGGAGCCAGATCCGTGACTATGGCTACACCTTC.

The J gene is TRBJ2-1, the V gene TRBV7-2; 10 nucleotides match TRBD2. Per the germline V gene, CDR1 is SGHTA and CDR2 is FQGNSA. This CDR3 is 18 amino acids long. Trimming cost V 4 bases and J 9 bases; bases outside gene matches: 18. The CDR3 coding sequence is TGTGCCAGCAGCTCCCGCCTAGCTAGCGGGGGCCCCAGGGGTGAGCAGTTCTTC. Residues: CASSSRLASGGPRGEQFF.

The chain employs TRBV9 and TRBJ2-7, with 11 bases lining up with TRBD2. In germline, CDR1 is SGDLS, CDR2 YYNGEE. V lost 3 bases to trimming and J lost 4 bases; unmatched junction nucleotides: 6. The CDR3 contains 15 residues. Written as DNA, the CDR3 is TGTGCCAGCAGCGAAACTAGCGGGAGTATTTACGAGCAGTACTTC. Residues: CASSETSGSIYEQYF.

The gene calls are TRBV19 and TRBJ2-3, with TRBD2 matching over 11 bases. Losses at the gene ends were 3 bases for V and 4 bases for J; bases not matched to a gene: 15. The CDR3 has 19 residues. The germline CDR1 and CDR2 sequences are LNHDA and SQIVND (reference sequence). The CDR3: CASSISRFSGRARADTQYF. Written as DNA, the CDR3 is TGTGCCAGTAGTATTTCCCGGTTTAGCGGGAGGGCAAGGGCAGATACGCAGTATTTT.

The chain employs TRBV10-2 and TRBJ1-4; D is uncertain. Germline V lookup: CDR1 WSHSY, CDR2 SAAADI. The length of the CDR3 is 14 residues. Trimming pared 6 bases from V and 3 bases from J, leaving 11 bases between. In DNA form, the CDR3 reads TGCGCCAGCAGGGAGAACCCAGCTAATGAAAAACTGTTTTTT. It codes for CASRENPANEKLFF.

The chain joins TRBV3-1 (or the pseudogene TRBV3-2) to TRBJ1-5, with D maybe TRBD1 (5 bases). Trimming stripped 2 bases from V and 2 bases from J, with 10 bases between. This CDR3 region has 15 residues. Germline V gene data show CDR1 as LGHDT and CDR2 as YNNKEL (reference sequence). The CDR3 region has the DNA TGTGCCAGCAGCCAAACTCAAGGGGGCAATCAGCCCCAGCATTTT. Encoded protein: CASSQTQGGNQPQHF.

DNA of the CDR3: TGTGCCAGCACGAACAGGGGGCAATCTGGAAACACCATATATTTT. Amino acid sequence: CASTNRGQSGNTIYF. The chain is built from TRBV28 and TRBJ1-3; 9 nucleotides align to TRBD1. CDR3 length equals 15 residues. CDR1 and CDR2 (germline): MDHEN, SYDVKM. Germline trimming cut 7 bases from V and 1 base from J; bases unmatched to any gene: 5.

The chain couples TRBV15 to TRBJ2-2; a weak D match, TRBD1 (5 bases). V lost 4 bases to trimming and J lost 1 base, with 16 bases between them. Per germline, CDR1 LNHNV and CDR2 YYDKDF (reference sequence). The CDR3 length is 17 residues. CDR3 DNA: TGTGCCACCAGCACCCCTGGGGCTACAGGGAACACCGGGGAGCTGTTTTTT. Amino acid sequence: CATSTPGATGNTGELFF.

This sequence joins TRBV19 and TRBJ2-7; D perhaps matches TRBD2 (6 bases). Trimming took 7 bases from V and 4 from J, leaving 14 bases between them. Germline V lookup: CDR1 LNHDA, CDR2 SQIVND (reference sequence). CDR3 length: 13 amino acids. This CDR3 reads CASTGGPGYEQYF. CDR3 DNA sequence: TGTGCCAGTACCGGGGGTCCGGGGTACGAGCAGTACTTC.

This clone was recorded a few times. This sequence joins TRBV28 and TRBJ1-1; D remains unclear. The CDR3 covers 16 residues. V shed 6 bases and J shed 4 bases, with 21 bases lying between them. Germline CDR1 reads MDHEN; CDR2 reads SYDVKM. The CDR3 region is CASRKPPWQAGTEAFF. CDR3 in DNA: TGTGCCAGCAGAAAACCCCCCTGGCAGGCTGGCACTGAAGCTTTCTTT.

The chain joins TRBV12-3 or TRBV12-4 to TRBJ2-2, with 7 bases identical to TRBD1. Germline trimming cut 7 bases from V and 4 bases from J; bases unmatched to any gene: 3. This CDR3 spans 13 amino acids. The CDR3 DNA follows: TGTGCCAGCATCAGGGACAGCACCGGGGAGCTGTTTTTT. Translating it yields CASIRDSTGELFF.

Remarks on this clone: The same CDR3 can be traced to other DNA sequences in this sample. V and J are TRBV28 and TRBJ1-5; D not certain. The CDR3 totals 13 residues. Germline V gene lookup returns CDR1 MDHEN and CDR2 SYDVKM. V dropped 2 bases and J dropped 2 bases, with 4 bases sitting between them. The CDR3, as DNA: TGTGCCAGCAGTTTAGAGCGCAATCAGCCCCAGCATTTT. Translating gives CASSLERNQPQHF.

In its sample, this clone was seen once. This sequence joins TRBV11-2 and TRBJ2-7, with a possible D match to TRBD2 (6 bases). From germline, CDR1 is SGHAT and CDR2 FQNNGV. V was pared by 5 bases and J by 4 bases, with 12 bases between. There are 13 residues in the CDR3. The CDR3 here is CASSLGTGYEQYF. Here the CDR3 DNA reads TGTGCCAGCAGCCTCGGGACTGGATACGAGCAGTACTTC.

The chain is built from TRBV19 and TRBJ1-1; 9 bases are shared with TRBD1. V trimming: 5 bases; J trimming: 6 bases; junction bases outside the gene matches: 7. The CDR3 totals 14 residues. Germline V gene data show CDR1 as LNHDA and CDR2 as SQIVND (reference sequence). CDR3 protein: CASSGIQGAAEAFF. CDR3 nucleotide sequence: TGTGCCAGTAGTGGAATACAGGGGGCAGCTGAAGCTTTCTTT.

V usage is TRBV27 and J usage is TRBJ2-5, with 8 bases aligning to TRBD1. CDR3 size: 13 residues. Trimming took 8 bases from V and 5 from J; bases not matched to a gene: 7. CDR1 and CDR2 from the germline V gene are MNHEY and SMNVEV (reference sequence). CDR3: CASSRGLAETQYF. In nucleotides, the CDR3 is TGTGCCAGCTCCAGGGGGCTGGCGGAGACCCAGTACTTC.

This clone has only one observation. V usage is TRBV6-1 and J usage is TRBJ1-4; TRBD1 is a possible D gene (6 bases). Germline assignment: CDR1 MNHNS and CDR2 SASEGT. This CDR3 is 16 amino acids long. Trimming shortened V by 1 base and J by 8 bases, and 17 bases separated the two germline ends. As DNA, the CDR3 is TGTGCCAGCAGTGAAGGAATCGGCAGGGGTGGGGAAAAACTGTTTTTT. Protein sequence: CASSEGIGRGGEKLFF.